These T cell receptor beta chains were read from a single sample in a study of tumor-infiltrating lymphocytes in primary liver carcinoma. In TCRdb, the multiplex PCR reads were re-called with MiXCR into one record per CDR3 protein. The sample has fewer than 350,000 distinct CDR3 sequences, 60% to 80% seen once. Input material: peripheral blood. The receptors derive from a man in his forties with primary liver carcinoma and hepatitis B virus infection. The CDR3 runs from the conserved cysteine through the conserved F or W. Some rows mark clone size as missing; the rest say once, few, many or name a class of expanded clone.

.	TRBV29-1	CSVGGVVGQFF
.	TRBV6-5	CASTTWTPGTYEQYF
.	TRBV24-1	CATSLQRGTDTQYF
.	TRBV11-2	CDSSPGLPASGNTIYF
.	TRBV10-3	CAITADNEQFF
.	TRBV30	CAWTPRDRGILGTETFF
.	TRBV7-9	CASSPYAGGPREQFF
many	TRBV6-1	CASSERGSNIQYF
many	TRBV11-2	CASSSPGLDTDTQYF
many	TRBV6-2/TRBV6-3	CASSYGSAGDGDEQYF
.	TRBV6-2/TRBV6-3	CASSYQPLSWRARNEQFF
many	TRBV11-3	CASSYDPGDTQYF
.	TRBV11-1	CASNPGTGADAQYF
.	TRBV6-5	CASSLLTEIGSGSGLYF
many	TRBV6-1	CASSEYGGRNQPQHF
.	TRBV6-1	CASRGRFEGATDTRYF
.	TRBV5-1	CTSRSSSGNSPLHF
few	TRBV12-3/TRBV12-4	CASGLSNQPQHF
many	TRBV6-5	CASISAGNTIYF
.	TRBV11-3	CASTESDCSNQPQHF
few	TRBV5-1	CASSSLAGRVSNEQFF
.	TRBV10-3	CAISESAVQEEKYF
.	TRBV11-3	CASSPVGRGSCNEQFF
many	TRBV6-5	CASSYSSQETQYF
.	TRBV6-1	CASSERVGKRDTYGYTF
.	TRBV10-2	CASSESRTGDEQFF
.	TRBV6-1	CVSNLHRDRPYEQYF
.	TRBV5-4	CASSLAGGTEVFF
.	TRBV5-1	CASSLDGLGQPQHF
.	TRBV6-2/TRBV6-3	CASSYSIGTGTGANVLTF
.	TRBV28	CASSLLAEAAGGDTQYF
.	TRBV5-4	CASSSDIGHTGELFF
.	TRBV10-3	CAVSGTGGTYTQYF
.	TRBV12-3/TRBV12-4	CASRDSSLTNYGYTF
few	TRBV5-1	CASSLGTQGETQYF
once	TRBV11-2	CARSLEPTGLEAFF
.	TRBV28	CASSLKDLRANEQFF
.	TRBV10-3	CAISRTEPEAFF
.	TRBV6-5	CATSSDRQETQYF
.	TRBV10-3	CAISRTEDTQYF
few	TRBV12-3/TRBV12-4	CASSFLAGVGYEQYF
.	TRBV5-1	CASSLGQWETHYF
many	TRBV29-1	CSAGGAGGNWDTEAFF
.	TRBV7-9	CASSPWDTEAFF